This is a list of T cell receptor beta chains from one sample in a study of cytomegalovirus exposure and HLA in healthy donors. Clones were read by immunoSEQ multiplex PCR, and TCRdb kept only the in-frame ones, dropping some. The table has tens of thousands of clones, 96% seen once; the top ten hold 0.6% to 0.85%. Input material: PBMCs. The origin of the receptors is a man younger than 30 in good health and CMV-seronegative. Both conserved end residues are part of each CDR3. The D gene is left open where the match is weak. Size is omitted from some rows. Given values are once, few, many or a class for expanded clones.

CDR3aa | CDR3nt | j_gene | d_gene | v_gene | abundance
CAWSVRRQGDQPQHF | TGTGCCTGGAGTGTACGCCGACAGGGTGATCAGCCCCAGCATTTT | TRBJ1-5 | TRBD1 | TRBV30 | -
CASSLSEETQYF | TGTGCCAGCAGCTTATCAGAAGAGACCCAGTACTTC | TRBJ2-5 | - | TRBV7-2 | -
CASSLETGSNQPQHF | TGCGCCAGCAGCCTGGAGACAGGTAGCAATCAGCCCCAGCATTTT | TRBJ1-5 | - | TRBV4-3 | -
CASSSLPNTGELFF | TGTGCCAGCAGCTCCCTACCTAACACCGGGGAGCTGTTTTTT | TRBJ2-2 | - | TRBV7-9 | -
CASRRQESSNQPQHF | TGTGCCAGCAGGCGACAGGAATCCAGCAATCAGCCCCAGCATTTT | TRBJ1-5 | - | TRBV28 | once
CASTLQASGSEQFF | TGTGCCAGCACCCTTCAGGCTAGCGGGAGTGAGCAGTTCTTC | TRBJ2-1 | TRBD2 | TRBV5-6 | -
CASSLGPGRRGYTF | TGTGCCAGCAGCTTAGGCCCGGGTCGAAGGGGCTACACCTTC | TRBJ1-2 | - | TRBV11-1 | -
CASSPRRIPGLHNEQFF | TGCGCCAGCAGCCCAAGAAGGATCCCGGGACTCCACAATGAGCAGTTCTTC | TRBJ2-1 | - | TRBV4-3 | -
CASSTGTNNEQFF | TGTGCCAGCAGCACCGGGACTAACAATGAGCAGTTCTTC | TRBJ2-1 | TRBD2 | TRBV9 | -
CATGGAGELFF | TGTGCCACCGGGGGTGCCGGGGAGCTGTTTTTT | TRBJ2-2 | - | TRBV28 | -
CASSFRREQETQYF | TGTGCCAGCAGTTTCAGGCGGGAGCAAGAGACCCAGTACTTC | TRBJ2-5 | TRBD2 | TRBV6-5 | -
CASRPSAGSTDTQYF | TGTGCCAGCAGACCGTCAGCGGGCAGCACAGATACGCAGTATTTT | TRBJ2-3 | - | TRBV6-5 | -
CASSYEGGRNQPQHF | TGTGCCAGCAGTTACGAAGGGGGTCGCAATCAGCCCCAGCATTTT | TRBJ1-5 | - | TRBV6-5 | -
CASSQDGGTGNTEAFF | TGCGCCAGCAGCCAAGATGGCGGGACAGGGAACACTGAAGCTTTCTTT | TRBJ1-1 | TRBD1 | TRBV4-3 | once
CASSIAGDGYTF | TGTGCCAGTAGTATAGCAGGGGATGGCTACACCTTC | TRBJ1-2 | - | TRBV19 | -
CASRLAGGTQYF | TGTGCCAGCAGACTAGCGGGAGGGACCCAGTACTTC | TRBJ2-5 | TRBD2 | TRBV28 | -
CASSYITGGGFIFPGELFF | TGTGCCAGCAGCTATATTACAGGGGGCGGCTTCATTTTTCCCGGGGAGCTGTTTTTT | TRBJ2-2 | TRBD1 | TRBV5-8 | -
CASMTGGDYGYTF | TGTGCCAGCATGACAGGGGGCGACTATGGCTACACCTTC | TRBJ1-2 | TRBD1 | TRBV19 | -
CASRQGGETQYF | TGTGCCAGCAGGCAGGGTGGAGAGACCCAGTACTTC | TRBJ2-5 | - | TRBV6-6 | once
CASNRVTGTVSYNEQFF | TGCGCCAGCAATAGAGTAACCGGGACAGTTAGCTACAATGAGCAGTTCTTC | TRBJ2-1 | TRBD1 | TRBV5-1 | -
CASSISSRGNEQFF | TGTGCCAGTAGTATTTCGTCCCGGGGCAATGAGCAGTTCTTC | TRBJ2-1 | - | TRBV19 | -
CSVGGKPEEKLFF | TGCAGCGTAGGGGGTAAACCGGAAGAAAAACTGTTTTTT | TRBJ1-4 | - | TRBV29-1 | -
CASSSLGQGATGELFF | TGTGCCAGCAGCTCCCTGGGACAGGGAGCCACCGGGGAGCTGTTTTTT | TRBJ2-2 | TRBD1 | TRBV13 | -
CASRWASTGELFF | TGTGCCAGCAGATGGGCCAGCACCGGGGAGCTGTTTTTT | TRBJ2-2 | - | TRBV7-9 | -
CASKLAPAAPETQYF | TGTGCCAGTAAATTAGCCCCGGCGGCCCCAGAGACCCAGTACTTC | TRBJ2-5 | - | TRBV19 | -
CASTGFGGDRNSYNEQFF | TGTGCCAGTACGGGGTTTGGGGGGGACAGGAACTCCTACAATGAGCAGTTCTTC | TRBJ2-1 | - | TRBV28 | -
CASTLGRLTRYGYTF | TGTGCCAGCACTCTAGGAAGATTAACTCGCTATGGCTACACCTTC | TRBJ1-2 | - | TRBV28 | -
CASSLSPAGVNTGELFF | TGTGCCAGCAGCTTAAGTCCAGCGGGAGTTAACACCGGGGAGCTGTTTTTT | TRBJ2-2 | TRBD2 | TRBV7-3 | -
CASSQGQIGSNQPQHF | TGCGCCAGCAGCCAAGGACAGATCGGTAGCAATCAGCCCCAGCATTTT | TRBJ1-5 | - | TRBV4-1 | -
CASSRQGTEAFF | TGTGCCAGCAGTAGACAGGGAACCGAGGCTTTCTTT | TRBJ1-1 | TRBD1 | TRBV6-5 | -
CASRGQTDTQYF | TGTGCCAGCAGAGGACAGACAGATACGCAGTATTTT | TRBJ2-3 | - | TRBV6-4 | -
CASSIGSGINEKLFF | TGTGCCAGTAGTATCGGTTCGGGAATCAATGAAAAACTGTTTTTT | TRBJ1-4 | - | TRBV19 | -
CASGPRWVGDTEAFF | TGTGCTAGTGGTCCGCGTTGGGTGGGAGACACTGAAGCTTTCTTT | TRBJ1-1 | - | TRBV12-5 | once
CASSLRPGGFSNEKLFF | TGTGCCAGCAGCTTAAGGCCAGGGGGATTTTCTAATGAAAAACTGTTTTTT | TRBJ1-4 | TRBD1 | TRBV13 | -
CASSLTSNIDTQYF | TGCGCCAGCAGCCTGACTAGCAATATAGATACGCAGTATTTT | TRBJ2-3 | TRBD2 | TRBV5-1 | few
CASTGAGHTDTQYF | TGTGCCAGCACAGGAGCGGGACACACAGATACGCAGTATTTT | TRBJ2-3 | - | TRBV6-5 | once
CASSETSGNRRRGEQFF | TGTGCCAGCAGTGAGACTAGCGGGAATCGGCGGAGAGGTGAGCAGTTCTTC | TRBJ2-1 | TRBD2 | TRBV25-1 | -
CASSSVWRESETQYF | TGTGCCAGCAGCTCTGTCTGGCGGGAGAGCGAGACCCAGTACTTC | TRBJ2-5 | TRBD2 | TRBV11-3 | -
CASSWDPSGRAVDTQYF | TGTGCCAGTAGTTGGGATCCTAGCGGGAGGGCCGTAGATACGCAGTATTTT | TRBJ2-3 | TRBD2 | TRBV19 | once
CSVEDLLAGGYNEQFF | TGCAGCGTTGAAGATCTTCTAGCGGGGGGCTACAATGAGCAGTTCTTC | TRBJ2-1 | TRBD2 | TRBV29-1 | -
CASSIVGNSGFDEQYF | TGTGCCAGCTCAATCGTAGGGAATTCAGGGTTCGACGAGCAGTACTTC | TRBJ2-7 | - | TRBV27 | -
CASSSPSEPYEQYF | TGTGCCAGCAGCTCCCCGAGTGAACCCTACGAGCAGTACTTC | TRBJ2-7 | - | TRBV7-9 | -
CSVVTSGREDNEQFF | TGCAGCGTAGTGACTAGCGGGAGGGAGGACAATGAGCAGTTCTTC | TRBJ2-1 | TRBD2 | TRBV29-1 | -
CASSELVSGSYEQYF | TGCGCCAGCAGTGAGTTGGTCTCGGGCTCCTACGAGCAGTACTTC | TRBJ2-7 | - | TRBV10-2 | -
CASSRAGTENEQFF | TGTGCCAGTAGTCGAGCCGGGACAGAGAATGAGCAGTTCTTC | TRBJ2-1 | TRBD1 | TRBV19 | -
CASSTLAGAFYEQFF | TGTGCCAGCAGCACACTAGCGGGAGCTTTCTATGAGCAGTTCTTC | TRBJ2-1 | TRBD2 | TRBV6-5 | -
CARKWGVATEAFF | TGTGCCAGAAAATGGGGGGTGGCCACTGAAGCTTTCTTT | TRBJ1-1 | - | TRBV5-3 | -
CSSWTDGYTF | TGCAGCTCTTGGACAGATGGCTACACCTTC | TRBJ1-2 | - | TRBV29-1 | few
CASSLLLSTDTQYF | TGTGCCAGCAGCCTACTCCTTAGCACAGATACGCAGTATTTT | TRBJ2-3 | - | TRBV7-9 | -